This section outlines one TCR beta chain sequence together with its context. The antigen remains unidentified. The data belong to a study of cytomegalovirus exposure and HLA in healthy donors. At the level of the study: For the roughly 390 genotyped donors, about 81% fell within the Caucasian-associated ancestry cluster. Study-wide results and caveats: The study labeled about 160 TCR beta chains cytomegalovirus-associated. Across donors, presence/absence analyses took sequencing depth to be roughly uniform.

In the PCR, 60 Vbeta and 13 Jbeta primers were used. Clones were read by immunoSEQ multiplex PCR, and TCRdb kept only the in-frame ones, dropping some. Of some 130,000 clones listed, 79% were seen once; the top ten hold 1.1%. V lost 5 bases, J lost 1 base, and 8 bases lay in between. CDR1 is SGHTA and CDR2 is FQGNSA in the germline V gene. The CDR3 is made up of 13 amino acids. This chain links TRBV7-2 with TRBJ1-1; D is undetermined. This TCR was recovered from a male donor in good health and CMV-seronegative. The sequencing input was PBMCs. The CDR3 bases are TGTGCCAGCAGCCCGAGAAGGAACACTGAAGCTTTCTTT. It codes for CASSPRRNTEAFF.